This T cell receptor beta chain derives from a study of blood T cell repertoires in COVID-19. The germline V gene encodes CDR1 SGHTA and CDR2 FQGNSA. V lost 5 bases, J lost 2 bases, and 12 bases lay in between. This CDR3 contains 14 residues. Source study methods: Estimates of nucleated cell counts were drawn from the amplification of reference gene primers. Assay: immunoSEQ multiplex PCR; the TCRdb copy retains only in-frame clones and omits some. The D gene and trimming were derived from the DNA, and the V and J assignments and clone size from that table. Of about 250,000 clones listed, approximately 90% are singletons.

This sequence originates from a man in his forties or fifties who had recovered from COVID-19. Sequencing was carried out using PBMCs or T cells enriched from blood (not recorded which). This chain links TRBV7-2 with TRBJ2-5; D may be TRBD1 (5 bases). CDR3 sequence (DNA): TGTGCCAGCAGCACTATGCCAGGGCAAGAGACCCAGTACTTC. This gives the protein CASSTMPGQETQYF.